These 15 T cell receptor beta chains originate from one sample sequenced in a study of cytomegalovirus exposure and HLA in healthy donors. The PCR made use of 60 Vbeta and 13 Jbeta primers. Produced via immunoSEQ multiplex PCR; TCRdb's table is partial and in-frame only. The sample records 200,000 to 250,000 clones, 75% to 90% being singletons. The specimen sequenced was PBMCs. The receptor set was obtained from a woman aged 18-29 years in good health and CMV-seronegative.

The V gene is TRBV6-1, the J gene TRBJ1-2; TRBD1 is a possible D gene (6 bases). Trimming removed 11 bases from V and 4 bases from J, with 17 bases in between. Germline lookup yields CDR1 MNHNS and CDR2 SASEGT. CDR3 length: 13 residues. CDR3 DNA: TGTGCCGTCAGACCGGGACACCTCTATGGCTACACCTTC. Protein sequence: CAVRPGHLYGYTF.

V and J are TRBV30 and TRBJ1-5, with D possibly TRBD1 on 6 matching bases. Germline V lookup: CDR1 GTSNPN, CDR2 SVGIG (reference sequence). The germline V and J ends were trimmed by 3 bases and 3 bases, with 9 bases remaining between them. The length of the CDR3 is 13 residues. CDR3 DNA sequence: TGTGCCTGGAGACGGGACAACAATCAGCCCCAGCATTTT. This gives the protein CAWRRDNNQPQHF.

The chain has TRBV19 and TRBJ2-2; possible D gene TRBD1, 5 bases. The CDR3 totals 15 residues. Germline CDR1 and CDR2: LNHDA and SQIVND (reference sequence). The V and J ends lost 3 bases and 1 base respectively, with 9 bases between them. For the CDR3, the DNA is TGTGCCAGTAGTATGGACAACCGGAACACCGGGGAGCTGTTTTTT. Translating gives CASSMDNRNTGELFF.

The chain links TRBV18 to TRBJ2-1; 10 bases are shared with TRBD2. This CDR3 is 18 amino acids long. The germline CDR1 and CDR2 sequences are KGHSH and LQKENI. Germline trimming cut 0 bases from V and 6 bases from J; bases unmatched to any gene: 11. The CDR3, as DNA: TGTGCCAGCTCACCACCTATTCAACGCCTAGCGGGAGTCAATGAGCAGTTCTTC. The encoded protein is CASSPPIQRLAGVNEQFF.

In regard to this clone: Other nucleotide sequences in the sample specify the same CDR3. The chain combines TRBV27 with TRBJ2-7; tentative D call: TRBD2 (6 bases). Trimming shortened V by 3 bases and J by 2 bases, and 14 bases separated the two germline ends. Looked up from germline, CDR1 is MNHEY and CDR2 is SMNVEV (reference sequence). The CDR3 runs 15 residues. The CDR3 reads CASSLVGGVAYEQYF. CDR3 DNA sequence: TGTGCCAGCAGTTTGGTCGGGGGTGTCGCCTACGAGCAGTACTTC.

The CDR3 DNA follows: TGTGCCAGCAAAAAGCCGGGGTGGGCTGAAGCTTTCTTT. Protein sequence: CASKKPGWAEAFF. The chain has TRBV27 and TRBJ1-1; D uncertain. Trimming took 7 bases from V and 6 from J, leaving 15 bases between them. The CDR3 loop spans 13 amino acids. The germline gives CDR1 MNHEY, CDR2 SMNVEV (reference sequence).

V gene TRBV9 combines with J gene TRBJ1-4; 9 nucleotides line up with TRBD1. Per germline, CDR1 SGDLS and CDR2 YYNGEE. The CDR3 loop spans 15 amino acids. Losses at the gene ends were 3 bases for V and 4 bases for J; bases not matched to a gene: 4. CDR3 bases: TGTGCCAGCAGCGCCCGACAGGGGGTTAATGAAAAACTGTTTTTT. It codes for CASSARQGVNEKLFF.

The chain combines TRBV2 with TRBJ1-2, with 8 nucleotides matching TRBD1. The junction had 5 bases not matched to a gene; V was cut back by 5 bases and J by 0 bases. The CDR3 has 15 residues. The germline CDR1 and CDR2 sequences are SNHLY and FYNNEI. This CDR3 is CASSLETGANYGYTF. CDR3 in DNA: TGTGCCAGCAGTCTCGAGACAGGGGCTAACTATGGCTACACCTTC.

V usage is TRBV27 and J usage is TRBJ2-7; TRBD2 matches at 7 bases. The CDR3 spans 18 residues. V lost 2 bases to trimming and J lost 0 bases; unmatched junction nucleotides: 13. Germline V lookup: CDR1 MNHEY, CDR2 SMNVEV (reference sequence). The CDR3 loop reads CASSLLPLSAGSSYEQYF. CDR3 in DNA: TGTGCCAGCAGTTTACTTCCGCTTTCAGCGGGGAGCTCCTACGAGCAGTACTTC.

The V and J genes are TRBV11-2 and TRBJ2-1; D not resolved. The germline V gene has CDR1 SGHAT and CDR2 FQNNGV. This CDR3 comprises 12 residues. V lost 4 bases to trimming and J lost 9 bases, with 10 bases between them. The CDR3 is CASSWSDLEQFF. CDR3 nucleotides: TGTGCCAGCAGCTGGAGCGATCTTGAGCAGTTCTTC.

The chain recombines TRBV2 with TRBJ2-5; TRBD1 aligns across 10 bases. CDR3 length equals 13 residues. V gave up 8 bases and J gave up 6 bases; unmatched junction bases: 6. CDR1 SNHLY and CDR2 FYNNEI come from the germline V gene. The CDR3 sequence: CASLRDRGQTQYF. The CDR3, as DNA: TGTGCCAGCCTCCGGGACAGGGGCCAGACCCAGTACTTC.

V gene TRBV7-9 combines with J gene TRBJ1-1; 12 positions match TRBD1. Losses at the gene ends were 5 bases for V and 2 bases for J; bases not matched to a gene: 9. This CDR3 has 17 amino acids. The V gene's germline CDR1 is SEHNR and CDR2 FQNEAQ (reference sequence). DNA of the CDR3: TGTGCCAGCAGCAAGACCGGGACAGGGGGCGGAAACACTGAAGCTTTCTTT. Its translation: CASSKTGTGGGNTEAFF.

V is TRBV19 and J is TRBJ2-4; D call uncertain. Germline assignment: CDR1 LNHDA and CDR2 SQIVND (reference sequence). The CDR3 is 14 residues long. V lost 3 bases and J 4 bases, leaving 10 bases between the germline ends. The CDR3: CASSIIERKNIQYF. DNA of the CDR3: TGTGCCAGTAGTATTATAGAAAGAAAAAACATTCAGTACTTC. Filled out from reference TRBV19 and TRBJ2-4, the complete variable domain reads DGGITQSPKYLFRKEGQNVTLSCEQNLNHDAMYWYRQDPGQGLRLIYYSQIVNDFQKGDIAEGYSVSREKKESFPLTVTSAQKNPTAFYLCASSIIERKNIQYFGAGTRLSVL.

This clone was seen only a few times. The rearrangement uses TRBV5-4 and TRBJ1-1, with D tentatively TRBD1 (6 bases). Germline values: CDR1 SGHNT, CDR2 YYREEE (reference sequence). CDR3 length equals 14 residues. Trimming removed 0 bases from V and 1 base from J, with 7 bases in between. The CDR3 region has the DNA TGTGCCAGCAGCTTGGGACAGGCGAACACTGAAGCTTTCTTT. Translated, it gives CASSLGQANTEAFF.

This clone turned up a few times. The gene calls are TRBV11-2 and TRBJ2-5; D unresolved. The CDR3 has 13 residues. Germline V CDR1 and CDR2: SGHAT, FQNNGV. Between the trimmed V and J ends, which lost 5 bases and 5 bases, there was a span of 12 bases. This chain's CDR3 is CASSVGYEETQYF. CDR3 sequence (DNA): TGTGCCAGCAGCGTGGGCTACGAGGAGACCCAGTACTTC.